Sequencing of this TCR beta chain was carried out in a study of cytomegalovirus exposure and HLA in healthy donors. PCR used 60 Vbeta primers and 13 Jbeta primers. Profiled with immunoSEQ multiplex PCR; TCRdb holds only in-frame clones, not every one. The table lists 74,000 or so clones, 79% of them singletons. Study-wide findings and caveats: Presence/absence analyses rested on an assumption that sequencing depth was roughly uniform across donors. Most TCR sequences proved rare, with some public TCRs found in many donors. Of the V segments, some could not be distinguished, including TRBV6-2 and TRBV6-3, and were excluded.

This CDR3 spans 11 amino acids. Germline V lookup: CDR1 SQVTM, CDR2 ANQGSEA. Trimming stripped 4 bases from V and 7 bases from J, with 7 bases between. The donors gave bone marrow, and they were healthy. As for this clone: No antigen is known for it.

The chain has TRBV29-1 and TRBJ1-4; a weak D match, TRBD1 (6 bases). The sequence was collected from a woman aged 35 to 49 in good health and CMV-seropositive. The sequenced sample consisted of PBMCs. CDR3 nucleotides: TGCAGCGTTGGCAGGGGTGAAAAACTGTTTTTT. Translated, it gives CSVGRGEKLFF.